The next 9 T cell receptor beta chains were all read from a single sample in a study of CXCR3-negative and CXCR3-positive naive CD8 T cells (dated by TCRdb to about 2019). For sequencing, a NextSeq 550 was employed. The Human TCR Profiling Kit (MiLaboratory) was used to prepare UMI-labeled 5' RACE TRB cDNA libraries. TCRdb reprocessed the reads; each CDR3 protein sequence makes one entry, and DNA is unavailable. The sample table on file contains tens of thousands of distinct CDR3 sequences. The top ten clonotypes cover around 1% of the sample. Sequencing was carried out using naive CXCR3- CD8+ T cells from blood. What the cell subset or site label conveys for this sample: CD45RO-CCR7+CD27+CD95- naive CD8+ T cells lacking CXCR3 (TNR3-). The origin of the receptors is a human donor in good health. Some clones in this sample may be carry-over from other donors' samples.

The genes are TRBV27 and TRBJ2-1; the D gene TCRdb calls, TRBD1, cannot be checked with no DNA. Germline V gene lookup returns CDR1 MNHEY and CDR2 SMNVEV (reference sequence). CDR3 length: 16 residues. The CDR3 sequence is CASSLVGGFSYNEQFF.

The chain joins TRBV27 to TRBJ2-7; the TCRdb call, TRBD1, lacks DNA for checking. Germline CDR1 MNHEY, CDR2 SMNVEV (reference sequence). The CDR3 extends over 16 amino acids. This CDR3 reads CASSLRPRTGIYEQYF.

The CDR3 here is CASSITGLADEQYF. The chain carries TRBV19 and TRBJ2-7; TCRdb gives TRBD2 as the D gene, but with no DNA this cannot be confirmed. This CDR3 spans 14 amino acids. The V gene's germline CDR1 is LNHDA and CDR2 SQIVND (reference sequence).

The chain recombines TRBV7-9 with TRBJ1-1; TCRdb's D gene call, TRBD1, goes unchecked for lack of DNA. The CDR3 is 13 amino acids. Germline CDR1 is SEHNR and CDR2 is FQNEAQ (reference sequence). CDR3 sequence: CASSLEGGTEAFF.

This chain joins TRBV4-1 and TRBJ1-2. Germline CDR1 MGHRA, CDR2 YSYEKL. The CDR3 consists of 15 residues. This CDR3 reads CASSQDLVTFYGYTF.

V is TRBV19 and J is TRBJ1-1; TCRdb calls TRBD1, which cannot be checked without DNA. The CDR3 runs 15 residues. From germline, CDR1 is LNHDA and CDR2 SQIVND (reference sequence). CDR3 sequence: CASSIGTGAYTEAFF.

V gene TRBV7-8 combines with J gene TRBJ2-7; there is no DNA to check the TCRdb D call of TRBD1. This CDR3 contains 12 residues. Germline V gene lookup returns CDR1 SGHVS and CDR2 FQNEAQ. This CDR3 reads CASSSQGIEQYF.

The chain joins TRBV7-9 to TRBJ2-7. Germline V gene lookup returns CDR1 SEHNR and CDR2 FQNEAQ (reference sequence). The CDR3 runs to 13 residues. The CDR3 is CATGREASYEQYF.

The chain has TRBV7-2 and TRBJ2-7; TCRdb proposes TRBD1, but this gene call is untestable without DNA. Looked up from germline, CDR1 is SGHTA and CDR2 is FQGNSA. The CDR3 loop spans 14 amino acids. The CDR3 is CASSSYPTGNEQYF.